This TCR beta chain was captured by sequencing in a study of early T cells in non-severe SARS-CoV-2 infection. Findings and limits, study-wide: The VDJdb matching leaned toward anti-spike CD8 responses and overlooked private and CD4 specificities.

This clonotype has only a few counts. Its target is unknown. TCRdb itself ran the 5' RACE reads through MiXCR, one entry per CDR3 protein. The sample consists of 110,000 or so distinct CDR3 sequences, 9.5% to 13% of them appearing once. Sequenced: whole blood. The TCR sequence derives from an adult who was a healthcare worker with PCR-confirmed SARS-CoV-2 infection or an uninfected control (not recorded which).

The CDR3 DNA is TGTGCCAGCAGTTCAGACGGAAATAATTCACCCCTCCACTTT. It yields the protein CASSSDGNNSPLHF. This chain links TRBV2 with TRBJ1-6; no firm D call. This CDR3 has 14 amino acids. Germline loops: CDR1 SNHLY, CDR2 FYNNEI. V lost 5 bases, J lost 5 bases, and 10 bases lay in between.